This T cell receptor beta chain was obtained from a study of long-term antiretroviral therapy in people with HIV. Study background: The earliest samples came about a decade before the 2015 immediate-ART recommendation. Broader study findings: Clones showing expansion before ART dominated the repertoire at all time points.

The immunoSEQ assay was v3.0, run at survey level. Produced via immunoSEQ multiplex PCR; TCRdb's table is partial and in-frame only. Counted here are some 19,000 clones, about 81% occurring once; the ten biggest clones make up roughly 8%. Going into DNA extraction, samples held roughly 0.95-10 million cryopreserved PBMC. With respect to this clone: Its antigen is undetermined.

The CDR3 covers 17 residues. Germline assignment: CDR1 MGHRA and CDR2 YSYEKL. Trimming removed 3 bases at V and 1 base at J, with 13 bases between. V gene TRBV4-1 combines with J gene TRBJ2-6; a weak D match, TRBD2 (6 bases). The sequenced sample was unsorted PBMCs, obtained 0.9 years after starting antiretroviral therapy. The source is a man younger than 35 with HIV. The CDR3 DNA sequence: TGCGCCAGCAGCCAGGAAACTAGCTTTTCTGGGGCCAACGTCCTGACTTTC. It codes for CASSQETSFSGANVLTF.